This T cell receptor (beta chain) was retrieved from a study of blood T cell repertoires in COVID-19 (TCRdb year 2020). Study-wide context: Samples from collaborators originated in the United States, Italy and Spain and spanned both the acute and convalescent phases of COVID-19. The repertoires were made available in a free public database intended to serve as a resource for research on the immune response to SARS-CoV-2. The prospective study material was composed of cDNA or gDNA derived from T cells, B-cell-depleted T cells, or PBMCs. Nearly every sample came with metadata listing a de-identified subject ID, COVID-19 status, age in years and sex. HLA class I and class II types, where available, came from metadata supplied by the sample provider rather than from assay-based typing. The dataset comprised deeply sampled blood TCRbeta repertoires from subjects exposed to, actively infected with, or recovered from COVID-19. The samples were drawn from two sources: the first 160 participants of the ongoing ImmuneRACE study, and 1,254 subjects contributed by 6 global collaborators.

Each collaborating institution followed its own protocols to collect whole blood in K2EDTA tubes. For TCRbeta analysis, collaborator samples were shipped as frozen whole blood, as isolated PBMCs, or as DNA extracted from either sample type. Overall study results and their limits: The quantity of clinical and demographic metadata differed by source and by participant and was supplied without curation.

The immunoSEQ Assay, a bias-controlled multiplex PCR, was used to amplify TCRbeta CDR3 regions from genomic DNA. The authors' analysis ran thus. Nucleated cell counts per sample were estimated from amplification of reference gene primers within the assay. To quantify the absolute abundance of each unique TCRbeta CDR3 rearrangement, sequence reads were collapsed and filtered. For each sample, productive Simpson clonality was calculated as the square root of Simpson's diversity index over productive rearrangements. What TCRdb holds here is the immuneACCESS table cut down to in-frame rearrangements. Part of the clones is not present; checked against another copy, under half of the missing clones reflect an unresolved V gene, and the others are unexplained. Clonal size and the V and J genes are those of that table, whereas D and trimming came from the DNA. The sample table records 150,000 to 200,000 clones; roughly 90% of these occur just once. Together, the top ten hold approximately 0.5% of the sample.

The table lists this clone with a few counts. Its antigen has not been determined. Base qualities are not at hand, and no much larger clone is one base apart. Sequenced: peripheral blood. The sequence came from a man aged 45-65 years with acute or convalescent COVID-19.

The bases are TGTGCCAGCAGGACAGGGGGAAACAATGAGCAGTTCTTC. It encodes CASRTGGNNEQFF. The sequence links TRBV27 to TRBJ2-1, with 9 junctional bases fitting TRBD1. Trimming removed 6 bases from V and 5 bases from J; the gene matches leave 2 bases unexplained. From the cysteine through the phenylalanine, the CDR3 covers 13 amino acids. The CDR3 DNA has 39 bases and is translated from base 1. The germline V gene encodes CDR1 MNHEY and CDR2 SMNVEV (reference sequence).